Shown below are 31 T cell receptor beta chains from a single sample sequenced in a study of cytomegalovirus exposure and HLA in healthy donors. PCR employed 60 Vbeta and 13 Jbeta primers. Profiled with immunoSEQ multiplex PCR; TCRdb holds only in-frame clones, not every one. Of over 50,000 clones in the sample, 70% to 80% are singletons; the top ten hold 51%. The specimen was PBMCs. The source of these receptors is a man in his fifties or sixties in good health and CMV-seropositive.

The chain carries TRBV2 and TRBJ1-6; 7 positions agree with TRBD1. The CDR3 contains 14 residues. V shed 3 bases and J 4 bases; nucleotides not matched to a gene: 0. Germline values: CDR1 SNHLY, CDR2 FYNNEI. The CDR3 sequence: CASSETGYNSPLHF. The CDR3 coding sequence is TGTGCCAGCAGTGAGACAGGGTATAATTCACCCCTCCACTTT.

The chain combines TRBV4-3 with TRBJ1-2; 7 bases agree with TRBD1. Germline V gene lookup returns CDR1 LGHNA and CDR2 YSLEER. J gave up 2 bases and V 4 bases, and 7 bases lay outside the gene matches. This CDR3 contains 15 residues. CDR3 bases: TGCGCCAGCAGCCCAGGGACAGATGGAAACTATGGCTACACCTTC. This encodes CASSPGTDGNYGYTF.

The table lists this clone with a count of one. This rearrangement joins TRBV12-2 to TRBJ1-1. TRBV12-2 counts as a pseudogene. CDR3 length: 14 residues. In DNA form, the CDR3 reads TGTGCAAGTCGCTCACTGATACGGGGCACTGAAGCTTTCTTT. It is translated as CASRSLIRGTEAFF.

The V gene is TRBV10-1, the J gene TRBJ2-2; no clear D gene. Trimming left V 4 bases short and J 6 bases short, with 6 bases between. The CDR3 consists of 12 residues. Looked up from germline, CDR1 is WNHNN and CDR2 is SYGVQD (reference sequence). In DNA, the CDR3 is TGCGCCAGCAGTGTAACACCCGGGGAGCTGTTTTTT. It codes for CASSVTPGELFF.

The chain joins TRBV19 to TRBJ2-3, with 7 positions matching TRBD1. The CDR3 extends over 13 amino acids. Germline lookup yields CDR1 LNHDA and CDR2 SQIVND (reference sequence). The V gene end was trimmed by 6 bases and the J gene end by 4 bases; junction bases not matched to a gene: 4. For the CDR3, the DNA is TGTGCCAGTAGCGACAGGGAGTCAGATACGCAGTATTTT. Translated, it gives CASSDRESDTQYF.

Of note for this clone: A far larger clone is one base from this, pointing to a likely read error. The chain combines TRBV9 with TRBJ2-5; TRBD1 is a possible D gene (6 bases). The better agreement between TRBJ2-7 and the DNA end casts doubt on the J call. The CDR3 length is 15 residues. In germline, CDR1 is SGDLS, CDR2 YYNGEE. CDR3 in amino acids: CASSSQGPSYYEQYF. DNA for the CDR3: TGTGCCAGCAGCTCCCAGGGGCCCAGCTACTACGAGCAGTACTTC.

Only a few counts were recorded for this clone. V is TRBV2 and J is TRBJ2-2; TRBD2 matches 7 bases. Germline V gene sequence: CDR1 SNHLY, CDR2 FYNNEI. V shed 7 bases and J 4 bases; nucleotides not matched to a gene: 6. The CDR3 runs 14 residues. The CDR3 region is CASKELASTGELFF. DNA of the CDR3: TGTGCCAGCAAGGAACTAGCGAGCACCGGGGAGCTGTTTTTT.

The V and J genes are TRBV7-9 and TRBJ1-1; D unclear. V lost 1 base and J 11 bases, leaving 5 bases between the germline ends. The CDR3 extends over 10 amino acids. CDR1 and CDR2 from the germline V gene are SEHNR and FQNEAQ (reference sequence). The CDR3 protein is CASSLVEAFF. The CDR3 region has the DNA TGTGCCAGCAGCTTAGTGGAGGCTTTCTTT.

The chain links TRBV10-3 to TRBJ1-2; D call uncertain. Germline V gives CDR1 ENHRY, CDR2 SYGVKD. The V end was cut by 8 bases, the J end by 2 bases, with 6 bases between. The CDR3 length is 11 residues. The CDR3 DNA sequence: TGTGCCATCGGCCGAAACTATGGCTACACCTTC. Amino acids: CAIGRNYGYTF.

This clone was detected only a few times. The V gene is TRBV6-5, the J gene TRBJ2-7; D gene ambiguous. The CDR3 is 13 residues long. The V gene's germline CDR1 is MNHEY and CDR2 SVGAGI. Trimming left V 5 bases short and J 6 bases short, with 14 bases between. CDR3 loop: CASSIIPNSEQYF. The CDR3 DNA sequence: TGTGCCAGCAGTATCATCCCCAACTCCGAGCAGTACTTC.

In nucleotides, the CDR3 is TGTGCCAGCAGAGGGGGCTTGGGAACAGCGGGCGGCTACACCTTC. Protein product: CASRGGLGTAGGYTF. The chain is built from TRBV28 and TRBJ1-2; TRBD1 matches at 7 bases. This CDR3 has 15 amino acids. V was clipped by 6 bases and J by 8 bases; unmatched bases: 15. Per the germline V gene, CDR1 is MDHEN and CDR2 is SYDVKM.

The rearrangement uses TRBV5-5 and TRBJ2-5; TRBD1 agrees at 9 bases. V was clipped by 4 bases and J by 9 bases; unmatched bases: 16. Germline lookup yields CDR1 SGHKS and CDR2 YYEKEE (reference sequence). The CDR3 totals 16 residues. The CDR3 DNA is TGTGCCAGCAGCCTCGACAGGGGGACGGTCCAATTGGCCCAGTACTTC. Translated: CASSLDRGTVQLAQYF.

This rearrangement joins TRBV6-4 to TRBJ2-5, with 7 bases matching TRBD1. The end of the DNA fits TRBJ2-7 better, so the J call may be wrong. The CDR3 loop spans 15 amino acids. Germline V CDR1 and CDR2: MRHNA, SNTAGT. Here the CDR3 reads CASSDGQAPSYEQYF. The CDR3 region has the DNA TGTGCCAGCAGTGACGGACAGGCCCCTTCCTACGAGCAGTACTTC.

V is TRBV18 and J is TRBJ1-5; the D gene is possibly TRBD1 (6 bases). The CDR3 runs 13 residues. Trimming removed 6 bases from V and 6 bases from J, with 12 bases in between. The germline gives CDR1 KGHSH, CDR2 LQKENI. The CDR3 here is CASSQQGVQPQHF. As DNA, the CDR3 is TGTGCCAGCTCCCAACAGGGTGTTCAGCCCCAGCATTTT. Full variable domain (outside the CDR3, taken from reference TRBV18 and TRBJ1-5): NAGVMQNPRHLVRRRGQEARLRCSPMKGHSHVYWYRQLPEEGLKFMVYLQKENIIDESGMPKERFSAEFPKEGPSILRIQQVVRGDSAAYFCASSQQGVQPQHFGDGTRLSIL.

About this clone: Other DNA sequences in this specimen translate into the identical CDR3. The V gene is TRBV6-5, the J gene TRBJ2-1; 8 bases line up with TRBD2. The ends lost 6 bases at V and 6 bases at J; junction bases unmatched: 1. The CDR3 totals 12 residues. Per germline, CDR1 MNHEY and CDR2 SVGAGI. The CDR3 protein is CASSGGANEQFF. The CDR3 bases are TGTGCCAGCAGCGGGGGGGCCAATGAGCAGTTCTTC.

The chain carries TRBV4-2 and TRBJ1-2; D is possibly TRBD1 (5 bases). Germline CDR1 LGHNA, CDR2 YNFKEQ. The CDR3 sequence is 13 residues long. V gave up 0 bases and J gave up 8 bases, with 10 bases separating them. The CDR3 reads CASSQDGRGGYTF. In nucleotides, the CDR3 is TGTGCCAGCAGCCAAGACGGGAGGGGCGGCTACACCTTC.

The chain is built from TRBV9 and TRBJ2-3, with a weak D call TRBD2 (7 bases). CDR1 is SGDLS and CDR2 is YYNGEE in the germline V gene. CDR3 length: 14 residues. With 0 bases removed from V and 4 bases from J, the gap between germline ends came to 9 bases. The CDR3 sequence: CASSVGGGPDTQYF. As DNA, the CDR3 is TGTGCCAGCAGCGTAGGGGGGGGGCCAGATACGCAGTATTTT.

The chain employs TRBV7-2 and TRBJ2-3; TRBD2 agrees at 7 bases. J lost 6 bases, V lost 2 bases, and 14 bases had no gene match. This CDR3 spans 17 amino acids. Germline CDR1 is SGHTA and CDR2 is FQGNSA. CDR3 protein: CASSLLPSGEGWDTQYF. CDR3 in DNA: TGTGCCAGCAGCTTACTCCCCAGCGGGGAGGGCTGGGATACGCAGTATTTT.

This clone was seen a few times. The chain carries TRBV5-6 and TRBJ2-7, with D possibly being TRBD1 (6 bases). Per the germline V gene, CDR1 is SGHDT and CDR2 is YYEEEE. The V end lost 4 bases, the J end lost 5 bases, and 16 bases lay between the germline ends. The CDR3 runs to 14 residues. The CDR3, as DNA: TGTGCCAGCAGCCGCTATGGGCAGGGGAACGAGCAGTACTTC. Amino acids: CASSRYGQGNEQYF.

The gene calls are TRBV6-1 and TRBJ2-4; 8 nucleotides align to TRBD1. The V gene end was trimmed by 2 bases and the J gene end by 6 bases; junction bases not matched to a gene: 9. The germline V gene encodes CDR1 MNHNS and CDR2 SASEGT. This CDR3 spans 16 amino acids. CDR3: CASSELKGTGGNIQYF. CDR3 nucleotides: TGTGCCAGCAGTGAATTGAAGGGGACAGGAGGAAACATTCAGTACTTC.

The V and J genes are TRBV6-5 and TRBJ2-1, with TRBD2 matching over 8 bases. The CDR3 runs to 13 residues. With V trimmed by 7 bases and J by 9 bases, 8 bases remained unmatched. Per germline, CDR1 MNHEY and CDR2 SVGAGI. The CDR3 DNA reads TGTGCCAGCAAAAACGGGGGGGGAGGTGAGCAGTTCTTC. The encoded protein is CASKNGGGGEQFF.

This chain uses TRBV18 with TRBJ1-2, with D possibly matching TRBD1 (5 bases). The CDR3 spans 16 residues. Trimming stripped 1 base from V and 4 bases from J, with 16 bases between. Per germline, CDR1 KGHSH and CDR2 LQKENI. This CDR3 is CASSPRMEGSTYGYTF. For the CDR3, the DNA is TGTGCCAGCTCACCACGAATGGAGGGGTCCACCTATGGCTACACCTTC.

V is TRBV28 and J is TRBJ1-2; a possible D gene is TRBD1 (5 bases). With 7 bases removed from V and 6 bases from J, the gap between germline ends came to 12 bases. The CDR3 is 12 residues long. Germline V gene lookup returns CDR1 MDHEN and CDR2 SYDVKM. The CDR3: CASNSGPNGYTF. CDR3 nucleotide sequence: TGTGCCAGCAACTCAGGGCCTAATGGCTACACCTTC.

The chain's CDR3 is CASSSRGRRPEQYF. The CDR3 DNA follows: TGTGCCAGCAGTTCACGAGGTCGACGTCCCGAGCAGTACTTC. The genes are TRBV27 and TRBJ2-7, with D unresolved. The V end lost 4 bases, the J end lost 6 bases, and 16 bases lay between the germline ends. Germline V CDR1 and CDR2: MNHEY, SMNVEV (reference sequence). The CDR3 is 14 amino acids.

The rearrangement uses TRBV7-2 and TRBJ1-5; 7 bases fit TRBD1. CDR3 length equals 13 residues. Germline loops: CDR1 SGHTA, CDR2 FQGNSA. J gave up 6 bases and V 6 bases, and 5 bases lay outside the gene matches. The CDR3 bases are TGTGCCAGCAGTACAGGGGTATCTCAGCCCCAGCATTTT. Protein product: CASSTGVSQPQHF. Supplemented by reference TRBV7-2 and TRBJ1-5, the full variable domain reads GAGVSQSPSNKVTEKGKDVELRCDPISGHTALYWYRQSLGQGLEFLIYFQGNSAPDKSGLPSDRFSAERTGGSVSTLTIQRTQQEDSAVYLCASSTGVSQPQHFGDGTRLSIL.

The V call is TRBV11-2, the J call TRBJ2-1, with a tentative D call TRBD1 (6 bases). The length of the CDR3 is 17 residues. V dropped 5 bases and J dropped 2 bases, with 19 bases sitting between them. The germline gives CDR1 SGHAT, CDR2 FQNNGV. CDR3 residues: CASSPLAGRGPYNEQFF. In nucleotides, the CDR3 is TGTGCCAGCAGCCCCCTAGCCGGCAGGGGACCCTACAATGAGCAGTTCTTC.

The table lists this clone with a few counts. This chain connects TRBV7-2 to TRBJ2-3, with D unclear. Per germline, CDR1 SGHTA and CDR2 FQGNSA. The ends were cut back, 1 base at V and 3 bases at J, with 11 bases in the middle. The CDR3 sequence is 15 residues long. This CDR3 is CASSLVAERTDTQYF. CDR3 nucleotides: TGTGCCAGCAGCTTAGTCGCGGAGCGAACAGATACGCAGTATTTT.

The chain's CDR3 is CASRREQNVPYEQYF. The CDR3 DNA is TGCGCCAGCAGACGAGAACAGAATGTTCCCTACGAGCAGTACTTC. The chain recombines TRBV5-1 with TRBJ2-7, with unresolved D. The CDR3 has 15 residues. The V end was cut by 5 bases, the J end by 2 bases, with 17 bases between. CDR1 and CDR2 (germline): SGHRS, YFSETQ. Drawing the rest from reference TRBV5-1 and TRBJ2-7, the complete variable domain is KAGVTQTPRYLIKTRGQQVTLSCSPISGHRSVSWYQQTPGQGLQFLFEYFSETQRNKGNFPGRFSGRQFSNSRSEMNVSTLELGDSALYLCASRREQNVPYEQYFGPGTRLTVT.

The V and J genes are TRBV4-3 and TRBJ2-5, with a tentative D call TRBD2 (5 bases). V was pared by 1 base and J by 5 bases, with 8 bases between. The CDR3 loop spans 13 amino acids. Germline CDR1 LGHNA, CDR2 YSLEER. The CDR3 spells CASSQVGEETQYF. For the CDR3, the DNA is TGCGCCAGCAGCCAAGTGGGAGAGGAGACCCAGTACTTC.

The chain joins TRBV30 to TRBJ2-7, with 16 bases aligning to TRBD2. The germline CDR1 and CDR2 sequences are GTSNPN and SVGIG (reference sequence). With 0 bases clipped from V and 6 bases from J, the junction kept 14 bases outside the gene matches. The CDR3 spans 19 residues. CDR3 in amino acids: CAWSVRLGLAGGSASEQYF. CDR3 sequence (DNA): TGTGCCTGGAGTGTCCGCTTGGGACTAGCGGGGGGGTCAGCGTCCGAGCAGTACTTC. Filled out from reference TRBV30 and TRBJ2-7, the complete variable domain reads SQTIHQWPATLVQPVGSPLSLECTVEGTSNPNLYWYRQAAGRGLQLLFYSVGIGQISSEVPQNLSASRPQDRQFILSSKKLLLSDSGFYLCAWSVRLGLAGGSASEQYFGPGTRLTVT.

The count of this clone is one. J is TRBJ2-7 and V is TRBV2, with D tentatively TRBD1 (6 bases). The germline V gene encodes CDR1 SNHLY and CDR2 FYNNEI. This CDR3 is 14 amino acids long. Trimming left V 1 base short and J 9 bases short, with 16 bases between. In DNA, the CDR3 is TGTGCCAGCAGTGAAGATAGGGACACCCAAACGCAGTACTTC. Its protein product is CASSEDRDTQTQYF.